A single sample is the source of the 2 T cell receptor beta chains below, sequenced in a study of blood T cell repertoires in COVID-19. TCRdb's copy holds only in-frame clones and misses some; the assay was immunoSEQ multiplex PCR. The data show roughly 380,000 clones, around 87% seen once. Sequenced: PBMCs or T cells enriched from blood (not recorded which). These receptors were obtained from a man aged 30 to 45 who had recovered from COVID-19.

This rearrangement joins TRBV7-9 to TRBJ1-1, with 7 bases fitting TRBD1. The CDR3 is 13 amino acids. The junction had 3 bases not matched to a gene; V was cut back by 2 bases and J by 6 bases. Germline values: CDR1 SEHNR, CDR2 FQNEAQ (reference sequence). CDR3 DNA: TGTGCCAGCAGCTTATCGACAGGGTCTGAAGCTTTCTTT. This codes for CASSLSTGSEAFF.

The CDR3 DNA reads as TGTGCCAGCAGTGAGGGCAGCTACGAGCAGTACTTC. Its protein is CASSEGSYEQYF. The chain links TRBV25-1 to TRBJ2-7, with D unresolved. V was trimmed by 3 bases and J by 3 bases, leaving 6 bases between them. The CDR3 is 12 amino acids. Germline lookup yields CDR1 MGHDK and CDR2 SYGVNS.